The 27 T cell receptor beta chains given below trace back to one sample, sequenced in a study of blood T cell repertoires in COVID-19. Assay used: immunoSEQ multiplex PCR; TCRdb lists only in-frame clones, some missing. The sample has around 100,000 clones; 86% are singletons. The sample consisted of peripheral blood. The origin of the receptors is a man older than 75 with acute or convalescent COVID-19.

The chain recombines TRBV2 with TRBJ2-3, with 7 positions matching TRBD2. Trimming removed 5 bases from V and 11 bases from J; junction bases left unmatched: 13. Germline loops: CDR1 SNHLY, CDR2 FYNNEI. The CDR3 sequence is 14 residues long. CDR3 sequence (DNA): TGTGCCAGCAGTTTGACTAGCAGCCAAAAGGGGCAGTATTTT. It specifies CASSLTSSQKGQYF.

V usage is TRBV28 and J usage is TRBJ1-5, with unresolved D. The CDR3 sequence is 13 residues long. Germline V gives CDR1 MDHEN, CDR2 SYDVKM. The V end was cut by 11 bases, the J end by 1 base, with 12 bases between. CDR3 sequence (DNA): TGTGCCGTCTCTTCGGGGAGCAATCAGCCCCAGCATTTT. Protein: CAVSSGSNQPQHF.

This clone showed up just once. V gene TRBV7-2 combines with J gene TRBJ1-4; 10 bases are shared with TRBD1. The J segment lost 8 bases and the V segment lost 4 bases, leaving 7 bases of the junction unmatched. The CDR3 has 15 amino acids. From germline, CDR1 is SGHTA and CDR2 FQGNSA. CDR3 coding DNA: TGTGCCAGCAGCTCCGGGACAGGGGAGGCCGAAAAACTGTTTTTT. Translation gives CASSSGTGEAEKLFF.

J is TRBJ2-5 and V is TRBV29-1; 9 bases line up with TRBD2. After removal of 7 bases from V and 3 bases from J, the junction contained 6 bases not matched to a gene. The CDR3 consists of 13 residues. In germline, CDR1 is SQVTM, CDR2 ANQGSEA. CDR3 in amino acids: CSAQIAGEETQYF. CDR3 nucleotides: TGCAGCGCTCAAATAGCGGGAGAAGAGACCCAGTACTTC.

The rearrangement links TRBV11-2 to TRBJ2-3; D perhaps matches TRBD1 (7 bases). This CDR3 is built from 14 residues. Germline V gene lookup returns CDR1 SGHAT and CDR2 FQNNGV. V was pared by 5 bases and J by 7 bases, with 16 bases between. CDR3 bases: TGTGCCAGCAGCATTACAGGGGAGGCATATACGCAGTATTTT. Translation: CASSITGEAYTQYF.

This chain uses TRBV28 with TRBJ2-2; possible D gene TRBD1, 6 bases. Germline V CDR1 and CDR2: MDHEN, SYDVKM. V lost 6 bases, J lost 11 bases, and 25 bases lay in between. The CDR3 extends over 16 amino acids. Here the CDR3 reads CASRGVGTPQRRELFF. CDR3 DNA: TGTGCCAGCAGGGGAGTAGGGACACCCCAGAGAAGAGAGCTGTTTTTT.

This chain uses TRBV7-6 with TRBJ1-1, with a tentative D call TRBD1 (6 bases). This CDR3 is 14 amino acids long. The V gene lost 5 bases and the J gene lost 6 bases, with 16 bases spanning the gap. Germline-derived CDR1 and CDR2 are SGHVS and FNYEAQ. The DNA of the CDR3 is TGTGCCAGCAGCCCGGGGACCTCAGGGGCTGAAGCTTTCTTT. Protein: CASSPGTSGAEAFF.

The chain couples TRBV15 to TRBJ2-7; 7 bases align to TRBD2. Looked up from germline, CDR1 is LNHNV and CDR2 is YYDKDF (reference sequence). This CDR3 comprises 14 residues. V was pared by 5 bases and J by 0 bases, with 4 bases of the junction left unmatched. The CDR3 region has the DNA TGTGCCACCAGCGTGGGCGGGAGCTCCTACGAGCAGTACTTC. It translates to CATSVGGSSYEQYF.

A single count supports this clone. The chain links TRBV3-1 (or the pseudogene TRBV3-2) to TRBJ2-1; 9 bases map to TRBD1. The V and J ends lost 2 bases and 5 bases, in that order; junction bases with no gene match: 7. This CDR3 region has 16 residues. Germline V gives CDR1 LGHDT, CDR2 YNNKEL (reference sequence). The CDR3 sequence: CASSQRTGEGHNEQFF. In DNA form, the CDR3 reads TGTGCCAGCAGCCAAAGGACAGGGGAAGGGCACAATGAGCAGTTCTTC.

The V gene is TRBV11-1, the J gene TRBJ1-1, with TRBD1 as a possible D gene (6 bases). The V gene's germline CDR1 is SGHAT and CDR2 FQDESV (reference sequence). Trimming left V 1 base short and J 4 bases short, with 13 bases between. The CDR3 extends over 15 amino acids. This chain's CDR3 is CASSLEGARGTEAFF. CDR3 sequence (DNA): TGTGCCAGCAGCTTAGAAGGGGCCAGGGGCACTGAAGCTTTCTTT. The full variable domain, in which reference TRBV11-1 and TRBJ1-1 provide the parts outside the CDR3, is EAEVAQSPRYKITEKSQAVAFWCDPISGHATLYWYRQILGQGPELLVQFQDESVVDDSQLPKDRFSAERLKGVDSTLKIQPAELGDSAMYLCASSLEGARGTEAFFGQGTRLTVV.

This chain uses TRBV29-1 with TRBJ2-3; D is uncertain. The CDR3 sequence is 14 residues long. The V gene's germline CDR1 is SQVTM and CDR2 ANQGSEA. Trimming cost V 5 bases and J 0 bases, with 12 bases left between them. In nucleotides, the CDR3 is TGCAGCGTTCGCGCGGCAGCTAGCACAGATACGCAGTATTTT. This translates into CSVRAAASTDTQYF.

This chain uses TRBV27 with TRBJ2-3; 9 bases fit TRBD2. Germline V gives CDR1 MNHEY, CDR2 SMNVEV (reference sequence). The CDR3 spans 14 residues. V trimming: 6 bases; J trimming: 7 bases; junction bases outside the gene matches: 8. CDR3 protein: CASRASGNSHTQYF. In nucleotides, the CDR3 is TGTGCCAGCAGGGCTAGCGGGAACTCACATACGCAGTATTTT.

The chain has TRBV28 and TRBJ2-7, with 10 bases lining up with TRBD1. The CDR3 contains 13 residues. Germline trimming cut 6 bases from V and 6 bases from J; bases unmatched to any gene: 5. Germline loops: CDR1 MDHEN, CDR2 SYDVKM. CDR3 sequence reads: CASRGQGRGEQYF. CDR3 in DNA: TGTGCCAGCAGGGGACAGGGGCGAGGCGAGCAGTACTTC.

This clone was seen a few times. This rearrangement joins TRBV18 to TRBJ2-2, with TRBD1 matching 7 bases. The CDR3 sequence is 16 residues long. V gave up 3 bases and J gave up 7 bases; unmatched junction bases: 11. Looked up from germline, CDR1 is KGHSH and CDR2 is LQKENI. The CDR3 protein is CASSPRQGSQSGELFF. In DNA form, the CDR3 reads TGTGCCAGCTCACCTCGACAGGGATCACAAAGCGGGGAGCTGTTTTTT.

This clone was observed a single time. This chain joins TRBV28 and TRBJ2-7; 7 bases fit TRBD2. CDR1 and CDR2 from the germline V gene are MDHEN and SYDVKM. This CDR3 contains 16 residues. Trimming removed 5 bases from V and 4 bases from J; junction bases left unmatched: 14. In nucleotides, the CDR3 is TGTGCCAGCAGTCTTCATCTAGCGGAGCTTAATTACGAGCAGTACTTC. It yields the protein CASSLHLAELNYEQYF.

The chain uses TRBV3-1 (or the pseudogene TRBV3-2) and TRBJ2-3; D is perhaps TRBD1 (5 bases). Trimming removed 1 base at V and 5 bases at J, with 19 bases between. Germline loops: CDR1 LGHDT, CDR2 YNNKEL (reference sequence). The CDR3 loop spans 17 amino acids. The DNA of the CDR3 is TGTGCCAGCAGCCAAGGGGCCGACTGGGGCTACCAAGATACGCAGTATTTT. Protein sequence: CASSQGADWGYQDTQYF.

J is TRBJ2-7 and V is TRBV9; D perhaps matches TRBD2 (5 bases). Germline V CDR1 and CDR2: SGDLS, YYNGEE. This CDR3 has 15 residues. Deletions cut 0 bases from V and 10 bases from J, with 20 bases between. CDR3 amino acids: CASSVGARAPLEQYF. CDR3 coding DNA: TGTGCCAGCAGCGTAGGGGCGCGGGCCCCCCTTGAACAGTACTTC.

This chain joins TRBV29-1 and TRBJ2-1, with 9 bases lining up with TRBD2. This CDR3 is 13 amino acids long. V lost 7 bases to trimming and J lost 7 bases; unmatched junction nucleotides: 8. CDR1 and CDR2 from the germline V gene are SQVTM and ANQGSEA. In DNA form, the CDR3 reads TGCAGCGGCGGTAGTAGCGGGAGAAATGAGCAGTTCTTC. It codes for CSGGSSGRNEQFF.

V gene TRBV7-9 combines with J gene TRBJ1-4, with D unclear. The CDR3 loop spans 15 amino acids. V dropped 2 bases and J dropped 7 bases, with 14 bases sitting between them. CDR1 is SEHNR and CDR2 is FQNEAQ in the germline V gene (reference sequence). This chain's CDR3 is CASSLFIGGSEKLFF. CDR3 coding DNA: TGTGCCAGCAGCTTATTCATCGGAGGTAGTGAAAAACTGTTTTTT.

The chain uses TRBV9 and TRBJ2-1; TRBD2 agrees at 13 bases. V was clipped by 3 bases and J by 6 bases; unmatched bases: 3. The germline V gene encodes CDR1 SGDLS and CDR2 YYNGEE. The CDR3 runs 15 residues. As DNA, the CDR3 is TGTGCCAGCAGCGCGGGACTAGCGGGACCCAATGAGCAGTTCTTC. It yields the protein CASSAGLAGPNEQFF.

V is TRBV7-9 and J is TRBJ2-2, with unresolved D. Per germline, CDR1 SEHNR and CDR2 FQNEAQ (reference sequence). This CDR3 contains 15 residues. The ends were cut back, 4 bases at V and 1 base at J, with 10 bases in the middle. CDR3 bases: TGTGCCAGCAGCTGGCGAGACTGGAACACCGGGGAGCTGTTTTTT. Translated: CASSWRDWNTGELFF.

The count of this clone is one. The chain employs TRBV28 and TRBJ2-7; 7 bases are shared with TRBD2. V dropped 4 bases and J dropped 3; count of bases not matched to a gene: 6. Per the germline V gene, CDR1 is MDHEN and CDR2 is SYDVKM. The CDR3 runs 14 residues. The CDR3 DNA is TGTGCCAGCAGTTCTAGCGGACTTTTCTACGAGCAGTACTTC. Translated, it gives CASSSSGLFYEQYF.

In this sample, this clone turned up a few times. The CDR3 region has the DNA TGTGCCAGCAGCCAAGTCGGGGGTAATAATTCACCCCTCCACTTT. It codes for CASSQVGGNNSPLHF. This chain links TRBV3-1 (or the pseudogene TRBV3-2) with TRBJ1-6, with a tentative D call TRBD1 (5 bases). CDR3 size: 15 residues. Trimming stripped 1 base from V and 5 bases from J, with 9 bases between. Germline CDR1 reads LGHDT; CDR2 reads YNNKEL (reference sequence).

The chain carries TRBV11-2 and TRBJ2-3; TRBD2 might be the D (5 bases). CDR1 and CDR2 from the germline V gene are SGHAT and FQNNGV. This CDR3 has 15 amino acids. V was cut by 1 base and J by 3 bases, with 11 bases left in between. This CDR3 is CASSLVSGGTDTQYF. CDR3 nucleotide sequence: TGTGCCAGCAGCTTAGTGTCCGGAGGTACAGATACGCAGTATTTT.

The chain recombines TRBV4-3 with TRBJ2-2; TRBD1 matches 8 bases. Germline assignment: CDR1 LGHNA and CDR2 YSLEER. The V segment lost 0 bases and the J segment 4 bases; nucleotides outside the gene matches: 10. CDR3 length: 18 amino acids. CDR3 DNA: TGCGCCAGCAGCCAAGATCGGCCGGCGACAGGGGCCACCGGGGAGCTGTTTTTT. It is translated as CASSQDRPATGATGELFF.

The sample holds a few counts of this clone. The V gene is TRBV9, the J gene TRBJ1-1; TRBD1 aligns across 10 bases. CDR3 size: 15 residues. V gave up 4 bases and J gave up 2 bases; unmatched junction bases: 5. CDR1 and CDR2 from the germline V gene are SGDLS and YYNGEE. The CDR3 coding sequence is TGTGCCAGCAGCCCCTGGGACAGGGGAAACACTGAAGCTTTCTTT. Translated, it gives CASSPWDRGNTEAFF.

The chain has TRBV30 and TRBJ1-1; D not certain. The germline CDR1 and CDR2 sequences are GTSNPN and SVGIG (reference sequence). Trimming stripped 0 bases from V and 1 base from J, with 12 bases between. The length of the CDR3 is 15 residues. The CDR3 DNA follows: TGTGCCTGGAGTGTACAGTCCGTGGGGAACACTGAAGCTTTCTTT. Translating gives CAWSVQSVGNTEAFF.